Listed below are T cell receptor beta chains from one sample, sequenced in a study of control samples from healthy donors and cancer patients. Sequencing was performed with immunoSEQ multiplex PCR; in TCRdb, only in-frame clones are kept and a portion is missing. The sample includes roughly 30,000 clones, around nine tenths of them seen just once. Sequencing used formalin-fixed, paraffin-embedded tissue. The receptors shown here come from a female donor with melanoma. Each CDR3 is given with its conserved first and last residue. The D gene is left open where the match is weak. The size entry is marked missing in some rows and otherwise reads once, few, many or a size class.

size	length	J	V	D	DNA	CDR3
.	14	TRBJ1-2	TRBV5-1	.	TGCGCCAGCAGCCCGGAGGCCCTCTCGGGGGGCTACACCTTC	CASSPEALSGGYTF
.	15	TRBJ2-2	TRBV19	.	TGTGCCAGTAGTATAGCTTCCCTAAGTACCGGGGAGCTGTTTTTT	CASSIASLSTGELFF
.	13	TRBJ1-5	TRBV6-1	.	TGTGCCAGCAGTGAGACCCTGAATCAGCCCCAGCATTTT	CASSETLNQPQHF
.	17	TRBJ2-1	TRBV3-1/TRBV3-2	TRBD1	TGTGCCAGCAGCCCATTGACCGGGACAGGGGCTATCAATGAGCAGTTCTTC	CASSPLTGTGAINEQFF
.	16	TRBJ2-3	TRBV7-9	TRBD1	TGTGCCAGCAGCCCAAGGCGGACAGGGGGCAAGGATACGCAGTATTTT	CASSPRRTGGKDTQYF
.	14	TRBJ1-5	TRBV19	TRBD1	TGTGCCAGTAGTATAGGAGGGGGCCTTCAGCCCCAGCATTTT	CASSIGGGLQPQHF
few	13	TRBJ1-3	TRBV6-5	.	TGTGCCAGCTCGGAGGTCTCTGGAAACACCATATATTTT	CASSEVSGNTIYF
.	16	TRBJ2-3	TRBV19	.	TGTGCCAGTAGTACACCCCTTATGAGGAGGACAGATACGCAGTATTTT	CASSTPLMRRTDTQYF
.	15	TRBJ2-1	TRBV6-5	.	TGTGCCAGCAGTTTCGACCCGAGCTCCTACAATGAGCAGTTCTTC	CASSFDPSSYNEQFF
.	13	TRBJ2-3	TRBV18	.	TGTGCCAGCTCACTCAGCGGCGGGGATACGCAGTATTTT	CASSLSGGDTQYF
.	15	TRBJ2-6	TRBV4-3	.	TGCGCCAGCAGCCAAGAAAGCTCTGGGGCCAACGTCCTGACTTTC	CASSQESSGANVLTF
few	14	TRBJ2-1	TRBV5-4	.	TGTGCCAGCAGCTTGAACAGGGAGTGGAATGAGCAGTTCTTC	CASSLNREWNEQFF
.	12	TRBJ1-1	TRBV6-5	.	TGTGCCAGCAGTACCGATTACACTGAAGCTTTCTTT	CASSTDYTEAFF
.	13	TRBJ2-3	TRBV12-3/TRBV12-4	.	TGTGCCAGCAGTTCCCCGGGCACAGATACGCAGTATTTT	CASSSPGTDTQYF
.	15	TRBJ2-7	TRBV10-3	.	TGTGCCATCAGTCCCGCCGACGGACATTTCTACGAGCAGTACTTC	CAISPADGHFYEQYF
.	14	TRBJ1-4	TRBV18	.	TGTGCCAGCTCCGACGGTGCTGGAGGGGTAAAACTGTTTTTT	CASSDGAGGVKLFF
.	14	TRBJ2-3	TRBV30	.	TGTGCCTGGAGTGTAGTCCGGCTCACAGATACGCAGTATTTT	CAWSVVRLTDTQYF
.	15	TRBJ2-7	TRBV7-2	.	TGTGCCAGCAGCCCCCAACGGAATCCTGGGGCTCGGCAGTACTTC	CASSPQRNPGARQYF
.	13	TRBJ1-2	TRBV6-5	TRBD1	TGTGCCAGTCCGGACAGGGTTAACTATGGCTACACCTTC	CASPDRVNYGYTF
.	16	TRBJ2-5	TRBV6-5	TRBD2	TGTGCCAGCAGTTACGCTCCGCCGGGACTACAAGAGACCCAGTACTTC	CASSYAPPGLQETQYF
.	13	TRBJ1-2	TRBV10-3	.	TGTGCCATCAGTGAGGGACATTTCTATGGCTACACCTTC	CAISEGHFYGYTF
.	16	TRBJ2-6	TRBV4-2	TRBD2	TGTGCCAGCAGCCAGGGGGGGACGGCGGGGGCCAACGTCCTGACTTTC	CASSQGGTAGANVLTF
.	16	TRBJ2-2	TRBV19	TRBD1	TGTGCCAGTAGGCCACCGGGACAGACGAACACCGGGGAGCTGTTTTTT	CASRPPGQTNTGELFF
.	16	TRBJ1-6	TRBV15	.	TGTGCCACCAGCAGAGATCTAAGTAAGAGAAGATCACCCCTCCACTTT	CATSRDLSKRRSPLHF
.	14	TRBJ1-3	TRBV27	.	TGTGCCAGCAGTTTAAGCGGGATCGGAAACACCATATATTTT	CASSLSGIGNTIYF
.	14	TRBJ2-3	TRBV30	TRBD2	TGTGCCTGGAACCTAGCGGGAGGAACAGATACGCAGTATTTT	CAWNLAGGTDTQYF
.	14	TRBJ2-3	TRBV18	TRBD2	TGTGCCAGCGTTAGCGGGGTGATCACAGATACGCAGTATTTT	CASVSGVITDTQYF
.	10	TRBJ2-7	TRBV20-1	.	TGCAGTGTTTTAGAGGGGCAGCAGTACTTC	CSVLEGQQYF
.	15	TRBJ2-2	TRBV6-1	.	TGTGCCAGCAGTGAGCGACGAACGAACACCGGGGAGCTGTTTTTT	CASSERRTNTGELFF
.	15	TRBJ1-5	TRBV18	TRBD1	TGTGCCAGCTCACCACGGGACAGGGGGTTTAAGCCCCAGCATTTT	CASSPRDRGFKPQHF
.	18	TRBJ1-5	TRBV15	.	TGTGCCACCAGCAGAGATACAGGGATCCCGTCGAGCAATCAGCCCCAGCATTTT	CATSRDTGIPSSNQPQHF
.	14	TRBJ2-7	TRBV4-1	.	TGCGCCAGCAGCCAATTTCTTACCGTCGGCGAGCAGTACTTC	CASSQFLTVGEQYF
.	12	TRBJ2-4	TRBV2	TRBD1	TGTGCCAGCACCGAGACAGGGGAAATATTAGACTTC	CASTETGEILDF
.	13	TRBJ1-5	TRBV6-2/TRBV6-3	.	TGTGCCAGCAGTTACGATTCGATTTGGCCCCAGCATTTT	CASSYDSIWPQHF
.	18	TRBJ1-1	TRBV4-2	.	TGTGCCAGCAGCCAAGGATATCCTTCAAGGGGCCGGGGCACTGAAGCTTTCTTT	CASSQGYPSRGRGTEAFF
.	13	TRBJ2-7	TRBV19	.	TGTGCCAGTAGTATAGCCAACAGCTACGAGCAGTACTTC	CASSIANSYEQYF
.	15	TRBJ1-1	TRBV5-1	.	TGCGCCAGCAGCTTGGACGGAATACTGAACACTGAAGCTTTCTTT	CASSLDGILNTEAFF
medium-sized	15	TRBJ2-2	TRBV12-2	.	TGTGCAAGTCGCCCCAAGGCATCGGGCACCGGGGAGCTGTTTTTT	CASRPKASGTGELFF
few	13	TRBJ2-7	TRBV6-2/TRBV6-3	.	TGTGCCAGCAGCATCCCTCAGGGCTACGAGCAGTACTTC	CASSIPQGYEQYF
.	12	TRBJ2-7	TRBV10-3	TRBD1	TGTGCCACCCGGACAGGCTCCTACGAGCAGTACTTC	CATRTGSYEQYF
.	13	TRBJ1-4	TRBV14	.	TGTGCCAGCAGCCAAGTCACGAGAGAAAAACTGTTTTTT	CASSQVTREKLFF
.	11	TRBJ2-7	TRBV9	.	TGTGCCAGCAGCAGCGGCTACGAGCAGTACTTC	CASSSGYEQYF